This T cell receptor beta chain was found in a study of T cell changes during pregnancy in multiple sclerosis. Profiled with immunoSEQ multiplex PCR; TCRdb holds only in-frame clones, not every one. The data contain 60,000 to 90,000 clones, 93% of them singletons. The V gene lost 5 bases and the J gene lost 3 bases, with 10 bases spanning the gap. Germline assignment: CDR1 LNHDA and CDR2 SQIVND (reference sequence). The CDR3 is made up of 13 amino acids. This TCR came from a female donor in good health, enrolled as a control in a pregnancy study. The source was peripheral blood, collected after pregnancy. The V gene is TRBV19, the J gene TRBJ1-2, with D possibly TRBD1 on 6 matching bases. Here the CDR3 DNA reads TGTGCCAGTAGTCCGGGACAAGACTATGGCTACACCTTC. Translated: CASSPGQDYGYTF.